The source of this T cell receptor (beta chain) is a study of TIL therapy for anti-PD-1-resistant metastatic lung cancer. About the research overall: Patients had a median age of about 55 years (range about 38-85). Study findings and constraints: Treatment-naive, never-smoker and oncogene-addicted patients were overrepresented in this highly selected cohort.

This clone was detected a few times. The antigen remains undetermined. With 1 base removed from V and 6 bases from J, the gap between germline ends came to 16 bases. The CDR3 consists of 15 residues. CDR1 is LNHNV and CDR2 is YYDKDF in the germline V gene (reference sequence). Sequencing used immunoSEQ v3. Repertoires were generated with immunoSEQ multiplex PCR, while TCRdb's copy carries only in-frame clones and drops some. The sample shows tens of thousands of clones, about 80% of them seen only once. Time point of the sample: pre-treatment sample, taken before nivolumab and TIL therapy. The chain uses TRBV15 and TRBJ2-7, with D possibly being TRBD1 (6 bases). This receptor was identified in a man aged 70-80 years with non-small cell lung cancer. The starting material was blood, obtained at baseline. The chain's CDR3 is CATSRATGIPSEQYF. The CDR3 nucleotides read TGTGCCACCAGCAGAGCTACAGGGATCCCTTCCGAGCAGTACTTC.